Listed below are T cell receptor beta chains from one sample, sequenced in a study of control samples from healthy donors and cancer patients. Produced via immunoSEQ multiplex PCR; TCRdb's table is partial and in-frame only. This table has 150,000 to 160,000 clones, just under 95% appearing once. The sample consisted of blood. The receptors were sampled from a man aged 35 to 55 in good health. The CDR3 runs from the conserved cysteine through the conserved F or W. A D gene is named only where the DNA matches it firmly. The size of a clone is reported for some rows only, either as once, few or many, or as a class for expanded clones.

D gene: TRBD1; CDR3 length: 13; clone size: -; J gene: TRBJ1-1; V gene: TRBV3-1/TRBV3-2; CDR3 DNA: TGTGCCAGCAGGGAACTAGGGACAGGGGGAGCTTTCTTT; CDR3 protein: CASRELGTGGAFF
D gene: -; CDR3 length: 15; clone size: -; J gene: TRBJ1-4; V gene: TRBV19; CDR3 DNA: TGTGCCAGTAGCCCTGGACTAGGGACGGGGGAAAAACTGTTTTTT; CDR3 protein: CASSPGLGTGEKLFF
D gene: TRBD1; CDR3 length: 13; clone size: -; J gene: TRBJ2-2; V gene: TRBV6-5; CDR3 DNA: TGTGCCAGCAGGGGACAGGGTTCCGGGGAGCTGTTTTTT; CDR3 protein: CASRGQGSGELFF
D gene: -; CDR3 length: 15; clone size: -; J gene: TRBJ2-3; V gene: TRBV30; CDR3 DNA: TGTGCCTGGAGTGTACGAACGGGGGGCACAGATACGCAGTATTTT; CDR3 protein: CAWSVRTGGTDTQYF
D gene: -; CDR3 length: 17; clone size: few; J gene: TRBJ1-2; V gene: TRBV7-8; CDR3 DNA: TGTGCCAGCAGCCTAAAAAGACAACAGGGAGACAACTATGGCTACACCTTC; CDR3 protein: CASSLKRQQGDNYGYTF
D gene: -; CDR3 length: 14; clone size: -; J gene: TRBJ1-5; V gene: TRBV29-1; CDR3 DNA: TGCAGCGCAACACCGGGTAGGGGCAATCAGCCCCAGCATTTT; CDR3 protein: CSATPGRGNQPQHF
D gene: -; CDR3 length: 14; clone size: -; J gene: TRBJ2-7; V gene: TRBV27; CDR3 DNA: TGTGCCAGCAGTTTAGTTCAGGGTGGGGTGCAGCAGTACTTC; CDR3 protein: CASSLVQGGVQQYF
D gene: TRBD1; CDR3 length: 16; clone size: once; J gene: TRBJ2-2; V gene: TRBV6-6; CDR3 DNA: TGTGCCAGCAGTTACCCGGCGGCAGGGGGTACCGGGGAGCTGTTTTTT; CDR3 protein: CASSYPAAGGTGELFF
D gene: -; CDR3 length: 15; clone size: -; J gene: TRBJ1-1; V gene: TRBV2; CDR3 DNA: TGTGCCAGCAGTGTCCGGGGACTCACTCACACTGAAGCTTTCTTT; CDR3 protein: CASSVRGLTHTEAFF
D gene: -; CDR3 length: 15; clone size: -; J gene: TRBJ1-2; V gene: TRBV5-1; CDR3 DNA: TGCGCCAGCAGCGCGGGAAAGGGCAGCGGGGGGGGCTACACCTTC; CDR3 protein: CASSAGKGSGGGYTF
D gene: TRBD1; CDR3 length: 14; clone size: once; J gene: TRBJ1-1; V gene: TRBV2; CDR3 DNA: TGTGCCAGCAGATTGGGACAGATGAACACTGAAGCTTTCTTT; CDR3 protein: CASRLGQMNTEAFF
D gene: TRBD1; CDR3 length: 19; clone size: -; J gene: TRBJ1-6; V gene: TRBV27; CDR3 DNA: TGTGCCAGCAGTTTAAGAGGGAACAGGGGTCTATACTATAATTCACCCCTCCACTTT; CDR3 protein: CASSLRGNRGLYYNSPLHF
D gene: -; CDR3 length: 17; clone size: -; J gene: TRBJ2-2; V gene: TRBV9; CDR3 DNA: TGTGCCAGCAGCGTAGTGGCCTTTGGACAGTCAAGCGGGGAGCTGTTTTTT; CDR3 protein: CASSVVAFGQSSGELFF
D gene: -; CDR3 length: 13; clone size: -; J gene: TRBJ2-3; V gene: TRBV10-1; CDR3 DNA: TGCGCCAGCAGTGATGTGGGCACCGATACGCAGTATTTT; CDR3 protein: CASSDVGTDTQYF
D gene: TRBD2; CDR3 length: 18; clone size: -; J gene: TRBJ2-5; V gene: TRBV11-2; CDR3 DNA: TGTGCCAGCAGCTTAGCCCGACTAGCGGGGGCCCTACAAGAGACCCAGTACTTC; CDR3 protein: CASSLARLAGALQETQYF
D gene: -; CDR3 length: 14; clone size: -; J gene: TRBJ2-7; V gene: TRBV6-1; CDR3 DNA: TGTGCCAGCAGTGATTCTACTAGCACCGACGAGCAGTACTTC; CDR3 protein: CASSDSTSTDEQYF
D gene: TRBD1; CDR3 length: 15; clone size: -; J gene: TRBJ2-1; V gene: TRBV25-1; CDR3 DNA: TGTGCCAGCAGTGAACCCGGACAGGGGTACAATGAGCAGTTCTTC; CDR3 protein: CASSEPGQGYNEQFF
D gene: -; CDR3 length: 14; clone size: -; J gene: TRBJ1-4; V gene: TRBV7-9; CDR3 DNA: TGTGCCAGCAGCATGGACGCAGGGAATGAAAAACTGTTTTTT; CDR3 protein: CASSMDAGNEKLFF
D gene: -; CDR3 length: 14; clone size: -; J gene: TRBJ2-2; V gene: TRBV19; CDR3 DNA: TGTGCCAGTAGTATTTTAGCGAACACCGGGGAGCTGTTTTTT; CDR3 protein: CASSILANTGELFF
D gene: -; CDR3 length: 14; clone size: -; J gene: TRBJ2-3; V gene: TRBV6-4; CDR3 DNA: TGTGCCAGCAGTGAGACGGGGGAGACAGATACGCAGTATTTT; CDR3 protein: CASSETGETDTQYF
D gene: -; CDR3 length: 15; clone size: -; J gene: TRBJ1-2; V gene: TRBV28; CDR3 DNA: TGTGCCAGCAGTTTATGGTCTGGCGGGGCCGGGGGCTACACCTTC; CDR3 protein: CASSLWSGGAGGYTF
D gene: TRBD1; CDR3 length: 16; clone size: -; J gene: TRBJ2-7; V gene: TRBV28; CDR3 DNA: TGTGCCAGCAGTACACTATGGACAGGGGGCAAAGGGGAGCAGTACTTC; CDR3 protein: CASSTLWTGGKGEQYF
D gene: TRBD1; CDR3 length: 13; clone size: -; J gene: TRBJ2-7; V gene: TRBV19; CDR3 DNA: TGTGCCAGTAGGGACAGGGCAGTCAACGAGCAGTACTTC; CDR3 protein: CASRDRAVNEQYF
D gene: -; CDR3 length: 15; clone size: -; J gene: TRBJ1-1; V gene: TRBV24-1; CDR3 DNA: TGTGCCACCAGTGATCAGATTGGATGGAACACTGAAGCTTTCTTT; CDR3 protein: CATSDQIGWNTEAFF
D gene: -; CDR3 length: 12; clone size: once; J gene: TRBJ1-2; V gene: TRBV12-3/TRBV12-4; CDR3 DNA: TGTGCCAGCTCCAGGGTAAACTATGGCTACACCTTC; CDR3 protein: CASSRVNYGYTF
D gene: -; CDR3 length: 12; clone size: -; J gene: TRBJ1-6; V gene: TRBV27; CDR3 DNA: TGTGCCAGCAGTTTTCCGGACTCACCCCTCCACTTT; CDR3 protein: CASSFPDSPLHF
D gene: TRBD1; CDR3 length: 14; clone size: -; J gene: TRBJ1-2; V gene: TRBV10-3; CDR3 DNA: TGTGCCATCCTGGAAGGCAGGGGGATGAATGGCTACACCTTC; CDR3 protein: CAILEGRGMNGYTF
D gene: TRBD1; CDR3 length: 16; clone size: -; J gene: TRBJ1-5; V gene: TRBV9; CDR3 DNA: TGTGCCAGCAGCGCCCTTCGACAGGGGGGTTATCAGCCCCAGCATTTT; CDR3 protein: CASSALRQGGYQPQHF
D gene: -; CDR3 length: 12; clone size: -; J gene: TRBJ2-4; V gene: TRBV30; CDR3 DNA: TGTGCCTGGAGGTATGGTTCCGCACCTATCTACTTC; CDR3 protein: CAWRYGSAPIYF
D gene: TRBD2; CDR3 length: 16; clone size: -; J gene: TRBJ2-1; V gene: TRBV5-6; CDR3 DNA: TGTGCCAGCAGCCCACAGACTAGCGGGTGGTACAATGAGCAGTTCTTC; CDR3 protein: CASSPQTSGWYNEQFF
D gene: -; CDR3 length: 14; clone size: -; J gene: TRBJ2-7; V gene: TRBV27; CDR3 DNA: TGTGCCAGCAGTTTCGTATCGGGGTTTGGGGAGCAGTACTTC; CDR3 protein: CASSFVSGFGEQYF
D gene: TRBD1; CDR3 length: 15; clone size: -; J gene: TRBJ2-7; V gene: TRBV7-9; CDR3 DNA: TGTGCCAGCAGCCGTGGTCGGACAGGGTACTACGAGCAGTACTTC; CDR3 protein: CASSRGRTGYYEQYF
D gene: -; CDR3 length: 13; clone size: medium-sized; J gene: TRBJ1-2; V gene: TRBV28; CDR3 DNA: TGTGCCAGCAGTCCGCGGGGGGCCGAGGGCTACACCTTC; CDR3 protein: CASSPRGAEGYTF
D gene: -; CDR3 length: 11; clone size: -; J gene: TRBJ1-1; V gene: TRBV30; CDR3 DNA: TGTGCCTGGAGTTCGCGACTGGAAGCTTTCTTT; CDR3 protein: CAWSSRLEAFF
D gene: TRBD1; CDR3 length: 13; clone size: -; J gene: TRBJ2-7; V gene: TRBV27; CDR3 DNA: TGTGCCAGCAGTTTAACAGGGGACTACGAGCAGTACTTC; CDR3 protein: CASSLTGDYEQYF
D gene: -; CDR3 length: 14; clone size: -; J gene: TRBJ1-4; V gene: TRBV9; CDR3 DNA: TGTGCCAGCAGCGCAAGGGACGGAAATGAAAAACTGTTTTTT; CDR3 protein: CASSARDGNEKLFF
D gene: -; CDR3 length: 15; clone size: -; J gene: TRBJ1-1; V gene: TRBV6-5; CDR3 DNA: TGTGCCAGCAGTTACTTTATCGGGACGAACACTGAAGCTTTCTTT; CDR3 protein: CASSYFIGTNTEAFF
D gene: -; CDR3 length: 14; clone size: -; J gene: TRBJ1-5; V gene: TRBV13; CDR3 DNA: TGTGCCAGCAGCTTAGGACAGGGAAATCAGCCCCAGCATTTT; CDR3 protein: CASSLGQGNQPQHF
D gene: -; CDR3 length: 14; clone size: -; J gene: TRBJ1-2; V gene: TRBV6-5; CDR3 DNA: TGTGCCAGCAGTCCCTCGGCCTCAGGGTATGGCTACACCTTC; CDR3 protein: CASSPSASGYGYTF
D gene: TRBD1; CDR3 length: 14; clone size: -; J gene: TRBJ2-7; V gene: TRBV24-1; CDR3 DNA: TGTGCCACCAGTGATCCTAGGACAGGGCCCGAGCAGTACTTC; CDR3 protein: CATSDPRTGPEQYF
D gene: -; CDR3 length: 12; clone size: -; J gene: TRBJ1-2; V gene: TRBV19; CDR3 DNA: TGTGCCAGTAGTAAGCTCAAAGGCGGCTACACCTTC; CDR3 protein: CASSKLKGGYTF
D gene: -; CDR3 length: 14; clone size: -; J gene: TRBJ1-6; V gene: TRBV18; CDR3 DNA: TGTGCCAGCTCACCACCCGCCCCGGCTCTGGCCCTCCACTTT; CDR3 protein: CASSPPAPALALHF
D gene: TRBD2; CDR3 length: 16; clone size: -; J gene: TRBJ2-3; V gene: TRBV10-3; CDR3 DNA: TGTGCCATCAGTGAGTCCGAGCGGGGGATCACAGATACGCAGTATTTT; CDR3 protein: CAISESERGITDTQYF
D gene: TRBD2; CDR3 length: 15; clone size: -; J gene: TRBJ2-2; V gene: TRBV7-2; CDR3 DNA: TGTGCCAGCAGCTTAGGCGGGGGAAACACCGGGGAGCTGTTTTTT; CDR3 protein: CASSLGGGNTGELFF
D gene: -; CDR3 length: 12; clone size: -; J gene: TRBJ2-3; V gene: TRBV13; CDR3 DNA: TGTGCCAGCAGCGGGGGCACAGATACGCAGTATTTT; CDR3 protein: CASSGGTDTQYF
D gene: TRBD1; CDR3 length: 14; clone size: -; J gene: TRBJ1-2; V gene: TRBV6-5; CDR3 DNA: TGTGCCAGCACCTCCGCAGGGGGTGGGCGCGGCTACACCTTC; CDR3 protein: CASTSAGGGRGYTF
D gene: TRBD2; CDR3 length: 13; clone size: -; J gene: TRBJ2-3; V gene: TRBV27; CDR3 DNA: TGTACCAGCAGTTGGGGAGGGTTGGATACGCAGTATTTT; CDR3 protein: CTSSWGGLDTQYF
D gene: TRBD1; CDR3 length: 18; clone size: -; J gene: TRBJ1-6; V gene: TRBV2; CDR3 DNA: TGTGCCAGCAGTGGTACCCGGACAGGAAGCTCCTATAATTCACCCCTCCACTTT; CDR3 protein: CASSGTRTGSSYNSPLHF
D gene: -; CDR3 length: 10; clone size: -; J gene: TRBJ1-1; V gene: TRBV20-1; CDR3 DNA: TGCAGTGCTGCCTACGGTGAAGCTTTCTTT; CDR3 protein: CSAAYGEAFF
D gene: TRBD2; CDR3 length: 17; clone size: -; J gene: TRBJ2-3; V gene: TRBV4-3; CDR3 DNA: TGCGCCAGCAGCCAAGATCCCGCGGGGGGGCCTGGAGATACGCAGTATTTT; CDR3 protein: CASSQDPAGGPGDTQYF
D gene: -; CDR3 length: 14; clone size: -; J gene: TRBJ2-5; V gene: TRBV5-1; CDR3 DNA: TGCGCCAGCAGCCCCGGGGACTTTCAAGAGACCCAGTACTTC; CDR3 protein: CASSPGDFQETQYF
D gene: -; CDR3 length: 13; clone size: once; J gene: TRBJ2-2; V gene: TRBV7-2; CDR3 DNA: TGTGCCAGCAGCGCCCAGGGCACCGGGGAGCTGTTTTTT; CDR3 protein: CASSAQGTGELFF
D gene: -; CDR3 length: 14; clone size: -; J gene: TRBJ1-4; V gene: TRBV25-1; CDR3 DNA: TGTGCCAGCAGTGACGCTGGGACGGGAGAAAAACTGTTTTTT; CDR3 protein: CASSDAGTGEKLFF
D gene: TRBD1; CDR3 length: 13; clone size: -; J gene: TRBJ1-2; V gene: TRBV18; CDR3 DNA: TGTGCCAGCTCGCCGACAGGGGGCTTCGGCTACACCTTC; CDR3 protein: CASSPTGGFGYTF
D gene: -; CDR3 length: 13; clone size: few; J gene: TRBJ1-5; V gene: TRBV7-2; CDR3 DNA: TGTGCCAGCAGTACGGTCAGTGCATCGCCCCAGCATTTT; CDR3 protein: CASSTVSASPQHF
D gene: -; CDR3 length: 11; clone size: -; J gene: TRBJ1-5; V gene: TRBV28; CDR3 DNA: TGTGCCAGCAGTTTGAGTCAGCCCCAGCATTTT; CDR3 protein: CASSLSQPQHF
D gene: -; CDR3 length: 13; clone size: -; J gene: TRBJ2-7; V gene: TRBV7-8; CDR3 DNA: TGTGCCAGCAGCTTAGCAGCCTCCTACGAGCAGTACTTC; CDR3 protein: CASSLAASYEQYF
D gene: -; CDR3 length: 15; clone size: -; J gene: TRBJ1-1; V gene: TRBV7-9; CDR3 DNA: TGTGCCAGCAGCTTAGAGGCGGTCCCGAACACTGAAGCTTTCTTT; CDR3 protein: CASSLEAVPNTEAFF
D gene: -; CDR3 length: 13; clone size: -; J gene: TRBJ1-2; V gene: TRBV6-5; CDR3 DNA: TGTGCCAGCATTAAAGGAGGATTCTATGGCTACACCTTC; CDR3 protein: CASIKGGFYGYTF